This T cell receptor (beta chain) was sequenced in a study of OX40 agonist ivuxolimab in advanced cancers. Study-wide results and limits: No determination was made of the antigen specificity of the expanded peripheral T cells.

Regarding this clone: The antigen is not known.

TCRdb's table, derived via immunoSEQ multiplex PCR, lists solely in-frame clones and lacks some. This table has about 68,000 clones, approximately 81% appearing once. Trimming removed 8 bases from V and 3 bases from J, with 13 bases in between. In germline, CDR1 is KGHSH, CDR2 LQKENI. CDR3 length equals 13 residues. This chain links TRBV18 with TRBJ1-1; no firm D call. Specimen: CD4+ or CD8+ T cells sorted from blood, collected in a trial of the OX40 agonist ivuxolimab. The source is an adult with an advanced solid tumor such as melanoma, head and neck, liver or kidney cancer. In nucleotides, the CDR3 is TGTGCCAGCAACAAAGGGCGTGACACTGAAGCTTTCTTT. This sequence encodes CASNKGRDTEAFF.